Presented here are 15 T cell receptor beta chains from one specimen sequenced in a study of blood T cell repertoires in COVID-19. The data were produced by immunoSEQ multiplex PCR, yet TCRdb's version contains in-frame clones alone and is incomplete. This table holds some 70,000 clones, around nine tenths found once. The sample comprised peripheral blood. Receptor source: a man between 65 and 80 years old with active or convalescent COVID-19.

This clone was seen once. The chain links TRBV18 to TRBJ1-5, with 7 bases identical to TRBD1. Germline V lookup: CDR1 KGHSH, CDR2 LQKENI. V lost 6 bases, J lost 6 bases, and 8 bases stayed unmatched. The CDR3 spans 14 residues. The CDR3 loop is CASSLDRASQPQHF. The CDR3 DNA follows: TGTGCCAGCTCCCTCGACAGGGCCAGTCAGCCCCAGCATTTT.

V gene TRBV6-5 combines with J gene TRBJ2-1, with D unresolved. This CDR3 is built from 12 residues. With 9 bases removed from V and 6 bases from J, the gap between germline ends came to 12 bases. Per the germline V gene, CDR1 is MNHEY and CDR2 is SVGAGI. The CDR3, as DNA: TGTGCCAGTTTGGCCATAATCAATGAGCAGTTCTTC. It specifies CASLAIINEQFF.

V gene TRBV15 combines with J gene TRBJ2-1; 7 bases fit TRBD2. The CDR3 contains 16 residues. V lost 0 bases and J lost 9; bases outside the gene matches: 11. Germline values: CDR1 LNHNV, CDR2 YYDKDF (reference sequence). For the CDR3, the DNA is TGTGCCACCAGCAGAGATTTGGCGGGAGTAATGGGTGAGCAGTTCTTC. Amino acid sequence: CATSRDLAGVMGEQFF.

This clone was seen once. CDR3 residues: CASSLGGSGNSPLHF. The CDR3 DNA reads TGTGCCAGCAGCTTGGGTGGATCGGGAAATTCACCCCTCCACTTT. The V gene is TRBV11-2, the J gene TRBJ1-6; D call uncertain. The CDR3 covers 15 residues. Germline V gives CDR1 SGHAT, CDR2 FQNNGV. V dropped 3 bases and J dropped 7 bases, with 13 bases sitting between them. Filled out from reference TRBV11-2 and TRBJ1-6, the complete variable domain reads EAGVAQSPRYKIIEKRQSVAFWCNPISGHATLYWYQQILGQGPKLLIQFQNNGVVDDSQLPKDRFSAERLKGVDSTLKIQPAKLEDSAVYLCASSLGGSGNSPLHFGNGTRLTVT.

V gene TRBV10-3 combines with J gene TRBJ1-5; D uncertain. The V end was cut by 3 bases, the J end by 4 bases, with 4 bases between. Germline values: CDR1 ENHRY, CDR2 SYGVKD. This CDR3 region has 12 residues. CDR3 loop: CAISDPNQPQHF. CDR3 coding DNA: TGTGCCATCAGTGACCCTAATCAGCCCCAGCATTTT.

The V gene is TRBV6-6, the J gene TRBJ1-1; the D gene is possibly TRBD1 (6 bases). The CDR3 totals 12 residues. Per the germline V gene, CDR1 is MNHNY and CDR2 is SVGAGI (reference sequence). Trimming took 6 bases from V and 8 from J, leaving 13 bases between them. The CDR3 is CASSLGQPEAFF. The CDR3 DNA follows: TGTGCCAGCAGCCTAGGACAGCCCGAAGCTTTCTTT.

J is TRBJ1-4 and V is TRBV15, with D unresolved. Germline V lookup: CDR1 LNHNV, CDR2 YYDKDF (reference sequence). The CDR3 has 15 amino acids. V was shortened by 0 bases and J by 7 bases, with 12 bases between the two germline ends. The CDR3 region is CATSRDEGRREKLFF. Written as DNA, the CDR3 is TGTGCCACCAGCAGAGATGAAGGGAGGCGTGAAAAACTGTTTTTT.

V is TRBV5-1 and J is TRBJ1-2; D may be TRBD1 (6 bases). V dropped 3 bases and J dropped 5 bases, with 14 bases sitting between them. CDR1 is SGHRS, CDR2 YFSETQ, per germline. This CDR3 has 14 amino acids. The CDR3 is CASSSGTQLYGYTF. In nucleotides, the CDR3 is TGCGCCAGCAGCTCCGGGACACAACTTTATGGCTACACCTTC.

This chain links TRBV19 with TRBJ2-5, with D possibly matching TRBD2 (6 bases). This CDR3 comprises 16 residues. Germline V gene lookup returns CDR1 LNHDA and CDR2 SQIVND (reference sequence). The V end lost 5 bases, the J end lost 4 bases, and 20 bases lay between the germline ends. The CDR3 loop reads CASSPQGTDVVETQYF. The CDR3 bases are TGTGCCAGTAGTCCCCAAGGGACTGATGTGGTAGAGACCCAGTACTTC.

The CDR3 protein is CATSDLRGGAASRDNSNQPQHF. The CDR3 nucleotides are TGTGCCACCAGTGATTTGCGGGGGGGGGCAGCCAGTCGGGATAATAGCAATCAGCCCCAGCATTTT. The rearrangement links TRBV24-1 to TRBJ1-5, with TRBD1 as a possible D gene (6 bases). The germline V gene encodes CDR1 KGHDR and CDR2 SFDVKD. The V and J ends lost 0 bases and 0 bases respectively, with 26 bases between them. This CDR3 has 22 residues.

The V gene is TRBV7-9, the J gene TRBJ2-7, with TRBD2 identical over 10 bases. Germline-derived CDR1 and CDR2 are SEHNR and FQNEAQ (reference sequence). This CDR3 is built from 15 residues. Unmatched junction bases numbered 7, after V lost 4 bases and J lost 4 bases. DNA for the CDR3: TGTGCCAGCAGCTCTGGTAGCGGGAGGATTTACGAGCAGTACTTC. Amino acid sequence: CASSSGSGRIYEQYF.

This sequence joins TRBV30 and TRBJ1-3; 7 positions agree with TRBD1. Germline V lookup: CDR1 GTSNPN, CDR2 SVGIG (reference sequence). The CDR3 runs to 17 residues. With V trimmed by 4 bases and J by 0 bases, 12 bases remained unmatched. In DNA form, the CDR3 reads TGTGCCTGGATGAACAGGGGACCCATCTTCTCTGGAAACACCATATATTTT. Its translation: CAWMNRGPIFSGNTIYF. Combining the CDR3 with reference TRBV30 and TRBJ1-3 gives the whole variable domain SQTIHQWPATLVQPVGSPLSLECTVEGTSNPNLYWYRQAAGRGLQLLFYSVGIGQISSEVPQNLSASRPQDRQFILSSKKLLLSDSGFYLCAWMNRGPIFSGNTIYFGEGSWLTVV.

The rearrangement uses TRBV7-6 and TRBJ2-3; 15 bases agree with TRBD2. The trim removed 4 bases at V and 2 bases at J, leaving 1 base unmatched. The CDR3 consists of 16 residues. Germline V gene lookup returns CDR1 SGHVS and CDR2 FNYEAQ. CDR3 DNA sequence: TGTGCCAGCAGCTGGACTAGCGGGGGGGCCACAGATACGCAGTATTTT. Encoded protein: CASSWTSGGATDTQYF.

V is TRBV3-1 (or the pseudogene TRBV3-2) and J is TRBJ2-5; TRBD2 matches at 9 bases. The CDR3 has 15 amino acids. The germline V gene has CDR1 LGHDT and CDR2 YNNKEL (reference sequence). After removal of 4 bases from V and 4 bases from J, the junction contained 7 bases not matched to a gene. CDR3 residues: CASSLLSGSGETQYF. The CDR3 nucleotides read TGTGCCAGCAGCCTACTTAGCGGGAGTGGAGAGACCCAGTACTTC.

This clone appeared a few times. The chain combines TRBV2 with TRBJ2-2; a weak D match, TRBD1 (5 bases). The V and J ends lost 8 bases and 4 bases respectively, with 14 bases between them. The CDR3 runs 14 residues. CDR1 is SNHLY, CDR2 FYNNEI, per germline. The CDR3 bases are TGTGCCAGCGCACTGGGGCTGGCCACCGGGGAGCTGTTTTTT. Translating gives CASALGLATGELFF.